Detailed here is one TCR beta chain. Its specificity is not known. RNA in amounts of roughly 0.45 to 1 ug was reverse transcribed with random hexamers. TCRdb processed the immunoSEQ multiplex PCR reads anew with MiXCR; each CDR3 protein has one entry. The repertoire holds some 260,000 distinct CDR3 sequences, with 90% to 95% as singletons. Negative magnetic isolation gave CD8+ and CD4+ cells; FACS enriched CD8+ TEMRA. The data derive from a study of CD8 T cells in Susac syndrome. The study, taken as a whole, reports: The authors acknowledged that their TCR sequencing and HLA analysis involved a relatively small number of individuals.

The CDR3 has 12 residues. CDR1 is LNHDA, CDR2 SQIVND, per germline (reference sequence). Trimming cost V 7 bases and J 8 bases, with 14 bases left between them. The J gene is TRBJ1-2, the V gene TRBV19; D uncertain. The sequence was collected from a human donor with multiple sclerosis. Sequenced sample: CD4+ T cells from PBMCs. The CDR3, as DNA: TGTGCCAGTACGGGAAGCAGGTACGGCTACACCTTC. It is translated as CASTGSRYGYTF.